The 13 T cell receptor beta chains in this list originate from one sample, sequenced in a study of Graves' ophthalmopathy and Graves' hyperthyroidism. TCR beta CDR3 amplification used RNA transcripts. RT-PCR was first run with HTBI primers, then multiplex PCR in a second round. TCRdb reanalysed the multiplex PCR reads using MiXCR and keeps one entry per CDR3 protein. The sample records roughly 400,000 distinct CDR3 sequences, around 19% being singletons. Sequenced material: peripheral blood. The receptors shown here come from a woman between 18 and 29 years old with Graves' ophthalmopathy.

This chain links TRBV27 with TRBJ1-2; 7 bases align to TRBD1. Trimming took 6 bases from V and 8 from J; bases not matched to a gene: 9. From germline, CDR1 is MNHEY and CDR2 SMNVEV (reference sequence). The CDR3 sequence is 13 residues long. The CDR3 region is CASSFRQGWGYTF. CDR3 coding DNA: TGTGCCAGCAGCTTCCGACAGGGCTGGGGCTACACCTTC.

This clonotype was seen at least ten times. The chain joins TRBV11-2 to TRBJ1-2; D uncertain. The germline V gene encodes CDR1 SGHAT and CDR2 FQNNGV. V was pared by 1 base and J by 2 bases, with 11 bases between. There are 15 residues in the CDR3. CDR3 residues: CASSLVGSPNYGYTF. As DNA, the CDR3 is TGTGCCAGCAGCTTAGTTGGGTCACCCAACTATGGCTACACCTTC.

This clonotype has ten or more counts. The chain uses TRBV19 and TRBJ1-1, with 7 nucleotides matching TRBD1. V was pared by 3 bases and J by 5 bases, with 9 bases of the junction left unmatched. The V gene's germline CDR1 is LNHDA and CDR2 SQIVND (reference sequence). The CDR3 runs to 15 residues. CDR3 coding DNA: TGTGCCAGTAGTATTTCCGGGACAGCGGGGACTGAAGCTTTCTTT. Translation: CASSISGTAGTEAFF.

This clonotype has ten or more counts. The chain is built from TRBV20-1 and TRBJ2-5; 10 bases match TRBD2. Trimming cost V 2 bases and J 8 bases; bases outside gene matches: 8. Germline V lookup: CDR1 DFQATT, CDR2 SNEGSKA (reference sequence). This CDR3 has 14 amino acids. Here the CDR3 DNA reads TGCAGTGCTAGAAGGTCTAGCGGGAGCGATACCCAGTACTTC. Its protein product is CSARRSSGSDTQYF.

This clonotype was seen repeatedly, ten times or more. V usage is TRBV5-1 and J usage is TRBJ2-7; D is unclear. The V end was cut by 0 bases, the J end by 6 bases, with 16 bases between. Germline CDR1 SGHRS, CDR2 YFSETQ. The CDR3 runs 15 residues. The CDR3 nucleotides are TGCGCCAGCAGCTTGGGAGGAATAAGGGCCCTCGAGCAGTACTTC. Translation gives CASSLGGIRALEQYF.

There are many counts of this clonotype. J is TRBJ1-1 and V is TRBV30; D is unresolved. Per germline, CDR1 GTSNPN and CDR2 SVGIG (reference sequence). The CDR3 loop spans 15 amino acids. With 2 bases removed from V and 6 bases from J, the gap between germline ends came to 19 bases. The CDR3 is CAWSYHSLSLAEAFF. The CDR3 coding sequence is TGTGCCTGGAGTTACCACAGTCTCTCATTAGCTGAAGCTTTCTTT.

The sample holds many counts of this clonotype. This sequence joins TRBV11-2 and TRBJ2-5; TRBD2 matches at 12 bases. CDR3 size: 17 residues. The J segment lost 2 bases and the V segment lost 5 bases, leaving 9 bases of the junction unmatched. Germline CDR1 and CDR2: SGHAT and FQNNGV. Here the CDR3 DNA reads TGTGCCAGCAGCAGGCGGCTAGCGGGGGGGCGGCAAGAGACCCAGTACTTC. Translating gives CASSRRLAGGRQETQYF.

The chain combines TRBV28 with TRBJ1-1; D remains unclear. Germline V gives CDR1 MDHEN, CDR2 SYDVKM. The CDR3 length is 12 residues. Trimming shortened V by 2 bases and J by 10 bases, and 11 bases separated the two germline ends. The CDR3 nucleotides read TGTGCCAGCAGTTTAGGTCGCCCAGCAGCTTTCTTT. It encodes CASSLGRPAAFF. The variable domain in full, with the rest retrieved from reference TRBV28 and TRBJ1-1, is DVKVTQSSRYLVKRTGEKVFLECVQDMDHENMFWYRQDPGLGLRLIYFSYDVKMKEKGDIPEGYSVSREKKERFSLILESASTNQTSMYLCASSLGRPAAFFGQGTRLTVV.

Many counts were recorded for this clonotype. V and J are TRBV27 and TRBJ1-5, with D perhaps matching TRBD1 (5 bases). V lost 8 bases to trimming and J lost 6 bases, with 20 bases between them. Germline values: CDR1 MNHEY, CDR2 SMNVEV (reference sequence). The CDR3 length is 15 residues. CDR3 residues: CASRLTGGESQPQHF. The DNA of the CDR3 is TGTGCCAGCCGACTAACCGGGGGGGAGAGTCAGCCCCAGCATTTT.

This clonotype has at least ten counts. In DNA form, the CDR3 reads TGTGCCAGCAGTTCAACGGACAGGACCTACGAGCAGTACTTC. Amino acids: CASSSTDRTYEQYF. The chain employs TRBV6-5 and TRBJ2-7; the match to TRBD1 covers 7 bases. The CDR3 contains 14 residues. The germline gives CDR1 MNHEY, CDR2 SVGAGI. J was trimmed by 2 bases and V by 4 bases; bases with no gene match: 5.

This clonotype was recorded many times. The chain recombines TRBV6-5 with TRBJ1-2; possibly TRBD1 for D (6 bases). CDR3 length: 13 residues. The V end was cut by 4 bases, the J end by 7 bases, with 13 bases between. The germline gives CDR1 MNHEY, CDR2 SVGAGI. The CDR3 loop is CASSLDSLRGYTF. CDR3 nucleotides: TGTGCCAGCAGTTTGGACAGCCTTCGTGGCTACACCTTC.

This clonotype was recorded at least ten times. The chain uses TRBV12-3 or TRBV12-4 and TRBJ2-7, with 7 bases that match TRBD2. V shed 1 base and J 3 bases; nucleotides not matched to a gene: 12. This CDR3 is built from 17 residues. DNA of the CDR3: TGTGCCAGCAGTTTAGTTTGGTCTAGCGGTAACCACTACGAGCAGTACTTC. Translation: CASSLVWSSGNHYEQYF.

This clonotype was detected ten times or more. The chain is built from TRBV30 and TRBJ2-5; 8 bases are shared with TRBD1. The CDR3 sequence is 15 residues long. The V segment lost 8 bases and the J segment 4 bases; nucleotides outside the gene matches: 15. Germline CDR1 reads GTSNPN; CDR2 reads SVGIG (reference sequence). The CDR3 DNA is TGTGCCCGGACAGGGCCCCCCGGTGGGAGAGAGACCCAGTACTTC. This translates into CARTGPPGGRETQYF.